A selection of T cell receptor beta chains follows, all from one sample in a study of cytomegalovirus exposure and HLA in healthy donors. The method was immunoSEQ multiplex PCR; TCRdb's version includes in-frame clones alone and lacks a portion of them. The sample records 70,000 to 95,000 clones, 60% to 85% being singletons. Sequencing input: PBMCs. The origin of the receptors is a man aged 25-45 years in good health and CMV-seropositive. CDR3s include the opening cysteine and the closing phenylalanine or tryptophan. Each record gives: D gene, clone size, V gene, J gene, CDR3 DNA, CDR3 protein. A D gene is named only where the DNA matches it firmly. Only some rows state a clone size, as once, few, many or a class for expanded clones.

D gene: TRBD1
clone size: -
V gene: TRBV18
J gene: TRBJ1-1
CDR3 DNA: TGTGCCAGCTCACCGGGACAGGTCCTTACGAACACTGAAGCTTTCTTT
CDR3 protein: CASSPGQVLTNTEAFF

D gene: -
clone size: once
V gene: TRBV6-5
J gene: TRBJ1-4
CDR3 DNA: TGTGCCAGCTCCCGGGGAGGGAATTTTGAAAAACTGTTTTTT
CDR3 protein: CASSRGGNFEKLFF

D gene: -
clone size: -
V gene: TRBV30
J gene: TRBJ2-4
CDR3 DNA: TGTGCCTGGAGTGTACGGCCAGGGTTCTCGTACTTC
CDR3 protein: CAWSVRPGFSYF

D gene: -
clone size: -
V gene: TRBV6-5
J gene: TRBJ1-3
CDR3 DNA: TGTGCCAGCAGTAGGAACAGGGCCTCTGGAAACACCATATATTTT
CDR3 protein: CASSRNRASGNTIYF

D gene: -
clone size: -
V gene: TRBV14
J gene: TRBJ1-2
CDR3 DNA: TGTGCCAGCAGCCCGACCCGACAGCCGCGCAACTTC
CDR3 protein: CASSPTRQPRNF

D gene: -
clone size: -
V gene: TRBV2
J gene: TRBJ2-5
CDR3 DNA: TGTGCCAGCAACACTAGAGGGACGGGGGGCGAGACCCAGTACTTC
CDR3 protein: CASNTRGTGGETQYF

D gene: -
clone size: -
V gene: TRBV6-5
J gene: TRBJ2-7
CDR3 DNA: TGTGCCAGCAGTTACGGCGGGGTCAAGGGGTACGAGCAGTACTTC
CDR3 protein: CASSYGGVKGYEQYF

D gene: -
clone size: -
V gene: TRBV5-4
J gene: TRBJ2-7
CDR3 DNA: TGTGCCAGCAGCTCCAGGGCCACCTACGAGCAGTACTTC
CDR3 protein: CASSSRATYEQYF

D gene: -
clone size: -
V gene: TRBV9
J gene: TRBJ2-1
CDR3 DNA: TGTGCCAGCAGCGTGACTAGTGGGAACAATGAGCAGTTCTTC
CDR3 protein: CASSVTSGNNEQFF

D gene: TRBD1
clone size: -
V gene: TRBV10-3
J gene: TRBJ2-3
CDR3 DNA: TGTGCCATCAGTCTCGGACAGGGAACTAGCACAGATACGCAGTATTTT
CDR3 protein: CAISLGQGTSTDTQYF

D gene: -
clone size: -
V gene: TRBV4-1
J gene: TRBJ2-3
CDR3 DNA: TGCGCCAGCAGCCAAGAACATGAGGGGGCGGGAAATACGCAGTATTTT
CDR3 protein: CASSQEHEGAGNTQYF

D gene: TRBD2
clone size: -
V gene: TRBV12-5
J gene: TRBJ2-5
CDR3 DNA: TGTGCTAGTGCCCGGACTAGCGGGACACAAGAGACCCAGTACTTC
CDR3 protein: CASARTSGTQETQYF

D gene: -
clone size: -
V gene: TRBV28
J gene: TRBJ2-1
CDR3 DNA: TGTGCCAGCAGCCAATACACAGTGGTGAATGAGCAGTTCTTC
CDR3 protein: CASSQYTVVNEQFF

D gene: -
clone size: -
V gene: TRBV4-2
J gene: TRBJ1-3
CDR3 DNA: TGTGCCAGCAGCCAAGATCGGGGGTCACAAGCTGGAAACACCATATATTTT
CDR3 protein: CASSQDRGSQAGNTIYF

D gene: TRBD1
clone size: -
V gene: TRBV7-6
J gene: TRBJ2-7
CDR3 DNA: TGTGCCAGCAGCCCTAGACAGGGGACAAACTACGAGCAGTACTTC
CDR3 protein: CASSPRQGTNYEQYF

D gene: -
clone size: -
V gene: TRBV6-6
J gene: TRBJ2-1
CDR3 DNA: TGTGCCAGCAGTGTCTTCGCCAGCGGGTTCTACAATGAGCAGTTCTTC
CDR3 protein: CASSVFASGFYNEQFF

D gene: -
clone size: -
V gene: TRBV2
J gene: TRBJ1-6
CDR3 DNA: TGTGCCAGCACCGGACACGATAATTCACCCCTCCACTTT
CDR3 protein: CASTGHDNSPLHF

D gene: TRBD2
clone size: -
V gene: TRBV5-4
J gene: TRBJ2-1
CDR3 DNA: TGTGCCAGCAGCTTGGCGGTGCGGGAGTCACGGGAAAATGAGCAGTTCTTC
CDR3 protein: CASSLAVRESRENEQFF

D gene: TRBD1
clone size: once
V gene: TRBV19
J gene: TRBJ1-4
CDR3 DNA: TGTGCCAGTAGTCCGACAGGGGGCAAAAATGAAAAACTGTTTTTT
CDR3 protein: CASSPTGGKNEKLFF

D gene: -
clone size: -
V gene: TRBV7-6
J gene: TRBJ2-7
CDR3 DNA: TGTGCCAGCAGTGCCCACAGGGACTACGAGCAGTACTTC
CDR3 protein: CASSAHRDYEQYF

D gene: TRBD1
clone size: once
V gene: TRBV7-9
J gene: TRBJ1-2
CDR3 DNA: TGTGCCAGCAGCTCACAGGGGTATGGCTACACCTTC
CDR3 protein: CASSSQGYGYTF

D gene: TRBD1
clone size: -
V gene: TRBV29-1
J gene: TRBJ2-5
CDR3 DNA: TGCAGCGTTCGACAGGGGCAAGAGACCCAGTACTTC
CDR3 protein: CSVRQGQETQYF